What follows is one T cell receptor (beta chain) and its context. The antigen is undetermined. The data belong to a study of cytomegalovirus exposure and HLA in healthy donors. PCR used 60 Vbeta primers and 13 Jbeta primers. Repertoires were generated with immunoSEQ multiplex PCR, while TCRdb's copy carries only in-frame clones and drops some. This table holds approximately 100,000 clones, approximately 70% found once. Whole-study results and caveats: Later analysis showed TCR association rates varying by HLA locus, highest for DRB1 and lowest for HLA-C.

V shed 3 bases, J shed 5 bases, and the junction held 3 bases outside the gene matches. Looked up from germline, CDR1 is LGHNT and CDR2 is FRNRAP. The CDR3 sequence is 13 residues long. Specimen: PBMCs. The rearrangement uses TRBV12-5 and TRBJ2-5; 7 nucleotides align to TRBD2. This sequence was found in a woman in her seventies in good health and CMV-seropositive. For the CDR3, the DNA is TGTGCTAGTGGTTTAATGGGGGGGGAGACCCAGTACTTC. It encodes CASGLMGGETQYF.